This TCR beta chain was captured in a study of shared clonotypes between healthy human individuals. Study results and caveats: Specimens sampled were limited to blood, with tissue repertoires likely differing.

In germline, CDR1 is MGHDK, CDR2 SYGVNS. Trimming took off 5 bases at V and 4 bases at J, with 14 bases between the two ends. This CDR3 comprises 14 residues. Method: immunoSEQ multiplex PCR; TCRdb's copy keeps in-frame clones and lacks some. The sample shows some 740,000 clones, 92% of them seen only once. Naive CD8 cells lacked CD45RO, underwent positive selection for CCR7 and left out terminally differentiated effector memory CD45RA+ cells. Note on this clone: The antigen is not known.

Sequencing was carried out using naive CD8+ T cells sorted from blood. The sequence was collected from a man younger than 40 in good health. The genes are TRBV25-1 and TRBJ1-1; TRBD1 might be the D (5 bases). Here the CDR3 reads CASSPPGFSTEAFF. The CDR3 coding sequence is TGTGCCAGCAGTCCCCCAGGGTTCTCCACTGAAGCTTTCTTT.